This T cell receptor beta chain originates from a study of blood T cell repertoires in COVID-19. About the study: Both acute and convalescent COVID-19 samples were obtained from the United States, Italy and Spain.

Authors' data handling: Amplification of reference gene primers was used by the study to estimate nucleated cell counts. Measured with immunoSEQ multiplex PCR; TCRdb has only the in-frame clones, and not every one. The DNA gave D and trimming, while V, J and clone size come from that table. Seen here are 130,000 to 150,000 clones, roughly 77% observed once, and the top ten hold roughly 4.9%. The CDR3 extends over 16 amino acids. The ends lost 3 bases at V and 6 bases at J; junction bases unmatched: 9. Germline CDR1 LNHDA, CDR2 SQIVND (reference sequence). This sequence originates from a woman in her seventies with COVID-19, enrolled during active disease. The specimen was peripheral blood. This chain joins TRBV19 and TRBJ2-1; TRBD1 agrees at 9 bases. CDR3 nucleotide sequence: TGTGCCAGTAGTATTGGAGACAGGGGGTCTGGCAATGAGCAGTTCTTC. As protein: CASSIGDRGSGNEQFF.